The present entry profiles one T cell receptor (beta chain) with its context. Antigen: not known. Repertoires were generated with immunoSEQ multiplex PCR, while TCRdb's copy carries only in-frame clones and drops some. The sample lists under 50,000 clones; 88% were seen once. These data originate in a study of a mutant IDH1 vaccine in newly diagnosed glioma. Study context: Either 4-6 weeks after radiotherapy alone or alongside temozolomide, vaccination was begun. Pretreatment consisted of radiotherapy, temozolomide, or both, with most receiving both.

The study, taken as a whole, reports: Patients mounted vaccine-induced immune responses in 93.3% of cases.

Time point meaning: week 35, safety follow-up. Every vaccination contained 300 ug of the mutant IDH1 20-mer peptide and was paired with topical imiquimod. CDR3 length: 15 residues. V was trimmed by 5 bases and J by 0 bases, leaving 10 bases between them. Germline V lookup: CDR1 SGHAT, CDR2 FQNNGV. The rearrangement links TRBV11-2 to TRBJ2-2; the D gene is possibly TRBD2 (6 bases). This specimen was PBMCs, taken from a glioma patient whose treatment included an IDH1 peptide vaccine. This TCR was sampled from a woman between 40 and 55 years old with glioma. The CDR3 region is CASSRGTANTGELFF. Here the CDR3 DNA reads TGTGCCAGCAGCCGCGGGACCGCGAACACCGGGGAGCTGTTTTTT.